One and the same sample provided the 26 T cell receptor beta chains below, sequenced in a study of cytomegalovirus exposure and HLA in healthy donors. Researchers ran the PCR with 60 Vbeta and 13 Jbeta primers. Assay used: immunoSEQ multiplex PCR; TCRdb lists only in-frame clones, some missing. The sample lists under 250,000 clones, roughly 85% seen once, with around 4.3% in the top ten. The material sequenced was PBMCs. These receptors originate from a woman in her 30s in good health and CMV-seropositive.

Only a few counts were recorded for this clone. The CDR3 region is CASSQTSGGETQYF. CDR3 nucleotide sequence: TGTGCCAGCAGTCAGACTAGCGGGGGAGAGACCCAGTACTTC. The chain is built from TRBV7-6 and TRBJ2-5; TRBD2 agrees at 12 bases. Trimming took 6 bases from V and 4 from J; bases not matched to a gene: 3. Germline V gene sequence: CDR1 SGHVS, CDR2 FNYEAQ. This CDR3 has 14 residues.

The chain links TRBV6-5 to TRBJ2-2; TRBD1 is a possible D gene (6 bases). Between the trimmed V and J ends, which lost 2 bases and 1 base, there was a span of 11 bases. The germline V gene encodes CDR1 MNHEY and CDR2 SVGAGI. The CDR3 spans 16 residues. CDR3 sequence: CASSYVSGQNTGELFF. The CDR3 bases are TGTGCCAGCAGTTACGTCTCGGGACAGAACACCGGGGAGCTGTTTTTT.

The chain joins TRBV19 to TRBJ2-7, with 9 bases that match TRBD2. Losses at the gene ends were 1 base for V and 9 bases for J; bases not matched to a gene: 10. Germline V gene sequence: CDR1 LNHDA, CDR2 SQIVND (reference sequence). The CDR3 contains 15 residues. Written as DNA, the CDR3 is TGTGCCAGTAGTATAGCGGCGACTAGCGGAGTTCCGCAGTACTTC. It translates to CASSIAATSGVPQYF.

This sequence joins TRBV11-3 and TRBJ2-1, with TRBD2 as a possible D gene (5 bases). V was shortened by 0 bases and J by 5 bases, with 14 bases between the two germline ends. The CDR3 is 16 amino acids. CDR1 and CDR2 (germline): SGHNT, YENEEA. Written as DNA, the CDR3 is TGTGCCAGCAGCTTAGACGGACCTAGCAACCACAATGAGCAGTTCTTC. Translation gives CASSLDGPSNHNEQFF.

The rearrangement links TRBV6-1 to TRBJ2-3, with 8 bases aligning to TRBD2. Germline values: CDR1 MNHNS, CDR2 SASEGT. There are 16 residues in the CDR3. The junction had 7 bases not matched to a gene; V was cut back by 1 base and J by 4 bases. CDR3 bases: TGTGCCAGCAGTGAAGTACCGGGGGGGCCCGCAGATACGCAGTATTTT. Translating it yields CASSEVPGGPADTQYF.

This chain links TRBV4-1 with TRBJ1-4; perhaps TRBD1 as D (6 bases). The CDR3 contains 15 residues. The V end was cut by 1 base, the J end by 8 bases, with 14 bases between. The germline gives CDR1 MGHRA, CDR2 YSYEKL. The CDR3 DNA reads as TGCGCCAGCAGCCAAGTCGGACAGTTCTTAGAAAAACTGTTTTTT. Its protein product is CASSQVGQFLEKLFF.

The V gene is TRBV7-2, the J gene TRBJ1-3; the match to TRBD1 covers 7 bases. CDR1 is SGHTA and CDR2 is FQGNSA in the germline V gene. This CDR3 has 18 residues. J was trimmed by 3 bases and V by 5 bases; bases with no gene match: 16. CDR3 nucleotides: TGTGCCAGCAGCCGTACCACATTACAGGGGCCAAGTGGAAACACCATATATTTT. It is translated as CASSRTTLQGPSGNTIYF.

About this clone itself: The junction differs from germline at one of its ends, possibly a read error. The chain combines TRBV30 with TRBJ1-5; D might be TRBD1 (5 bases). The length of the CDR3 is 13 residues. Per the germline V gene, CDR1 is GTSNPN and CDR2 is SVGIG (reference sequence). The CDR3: CAWEPGGNQLQHF. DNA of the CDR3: TGTGCCTGGGAGCCTGGGGGGAATCAGCTCCAGCATTTT.

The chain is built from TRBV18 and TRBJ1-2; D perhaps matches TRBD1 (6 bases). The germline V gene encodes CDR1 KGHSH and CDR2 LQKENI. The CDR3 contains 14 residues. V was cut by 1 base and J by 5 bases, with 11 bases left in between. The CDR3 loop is CASSPRGPRYGYTF. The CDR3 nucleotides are TGTGCCAGCTCACCACGGGGGCCGCGTTATGGCTACACCTTC.

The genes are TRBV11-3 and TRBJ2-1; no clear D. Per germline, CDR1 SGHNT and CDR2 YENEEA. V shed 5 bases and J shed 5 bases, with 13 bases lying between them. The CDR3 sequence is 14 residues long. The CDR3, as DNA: TGTGCCAGCAGCCACTCCCGGGTCGACAATGAGCAGTTCTTC. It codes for CASSHSRVDNEQFF.

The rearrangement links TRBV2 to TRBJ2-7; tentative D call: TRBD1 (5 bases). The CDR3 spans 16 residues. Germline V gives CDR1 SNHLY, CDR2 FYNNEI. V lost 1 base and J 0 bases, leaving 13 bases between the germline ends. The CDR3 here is CASSEGGFFSSYEQYF. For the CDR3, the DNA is TGTGCCAGCAGTGAAGGGGGCTTTTTCAGCTCCTACGAGCAGTACTTC.

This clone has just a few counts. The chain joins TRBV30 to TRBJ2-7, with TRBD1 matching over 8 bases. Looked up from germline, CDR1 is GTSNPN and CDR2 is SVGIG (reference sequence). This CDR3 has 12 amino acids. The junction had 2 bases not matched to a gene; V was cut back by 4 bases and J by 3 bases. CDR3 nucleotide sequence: TGTGCCTGGACCAGGGGGCTCTACGAGCAGTACTTC. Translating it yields CAWTRGLYEQYF.

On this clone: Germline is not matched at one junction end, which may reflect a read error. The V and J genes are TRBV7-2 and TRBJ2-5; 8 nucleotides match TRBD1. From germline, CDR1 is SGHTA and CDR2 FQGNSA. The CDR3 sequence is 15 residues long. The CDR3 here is CAGSSGTGPQETQYF. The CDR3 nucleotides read TGTGCCGGCAGCTCCGGGACAGGCCCGCAAGAGACCCAGTACTTC. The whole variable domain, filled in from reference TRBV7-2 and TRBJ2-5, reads GAGVSQSPSNKVTEKGKDVELRCDPISGHTALYWYRQSLGQGLEFLIYFQGNSAPDKSGLPSDRFSAERTGGSVSTLTIQRTQQEDSAVYLCAGSSGTGPQETQYFGPGTRLLVL.

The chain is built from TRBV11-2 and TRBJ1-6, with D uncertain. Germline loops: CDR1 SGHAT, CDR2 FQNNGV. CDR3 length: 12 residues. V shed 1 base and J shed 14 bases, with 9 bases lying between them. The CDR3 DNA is TGTGCCAGCAGCTTAGCGATGTCAGCCCTCCACTTT. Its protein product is CASSLAMSALHF.

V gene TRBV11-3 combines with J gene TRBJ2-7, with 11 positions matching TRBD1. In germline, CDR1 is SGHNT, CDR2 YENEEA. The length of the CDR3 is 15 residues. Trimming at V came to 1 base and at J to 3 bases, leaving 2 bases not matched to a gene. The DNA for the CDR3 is TGTGCCAGCAGCTTAGTCGGGACAGGGGGCTACGAGCAGTACTTC. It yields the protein CASSLVGTGGYEQYF. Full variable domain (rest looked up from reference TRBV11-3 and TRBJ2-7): EAGVVQSPRYKIIEKKQPVAFWCNPISGHNTLYWYLQNLGQGPELLIRYENEEAVDDSQLPKDRFSAERLKGVDSTLKIQPAELGDSAVYLCASSLVGTGGYEQYFGPGTRLTVT.

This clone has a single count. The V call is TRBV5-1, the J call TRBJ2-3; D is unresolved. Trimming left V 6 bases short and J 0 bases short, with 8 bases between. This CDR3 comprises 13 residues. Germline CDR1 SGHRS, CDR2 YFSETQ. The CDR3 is CASKPTSTDTQYF. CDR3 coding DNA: TGCGCCAGCAAACCAACTAGCACAGATACGCAGTATTTT.

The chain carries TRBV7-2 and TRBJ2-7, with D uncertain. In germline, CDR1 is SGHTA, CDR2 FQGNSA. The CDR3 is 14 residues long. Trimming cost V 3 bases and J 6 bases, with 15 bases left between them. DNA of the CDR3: TGTGCCAGCAGCTTCGGCGGTGCGGTGGGCGAGCAGTACTTC. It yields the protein CASSFGGAVGEQYF.

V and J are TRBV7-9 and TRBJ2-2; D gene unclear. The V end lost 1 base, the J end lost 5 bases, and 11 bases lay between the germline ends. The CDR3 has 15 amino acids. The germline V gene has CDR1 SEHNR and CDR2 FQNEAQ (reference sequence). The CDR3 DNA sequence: TGTGCCAGCAGCTTAGTATTTGAGGCTACCGGGGAGCTGTTTTTT. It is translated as CASSLVFEATGELFF.

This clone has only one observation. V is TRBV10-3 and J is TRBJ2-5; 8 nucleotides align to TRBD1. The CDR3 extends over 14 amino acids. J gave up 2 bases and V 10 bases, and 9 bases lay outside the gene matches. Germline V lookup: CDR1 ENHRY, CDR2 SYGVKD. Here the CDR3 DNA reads TGTGCCACCCAGGGGGCGGAGAAGCAAGAGACCCAGTACTTC. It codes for CATQGAEKQETQYF.

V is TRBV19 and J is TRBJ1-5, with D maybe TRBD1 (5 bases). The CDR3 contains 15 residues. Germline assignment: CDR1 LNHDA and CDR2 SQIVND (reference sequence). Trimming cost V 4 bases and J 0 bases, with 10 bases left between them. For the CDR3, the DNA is TGTGCCAGTAGTAAGACAGATTATAGCAATCAGCCCCAGCATTTT. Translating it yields CASSKTDYSNQPQHF.

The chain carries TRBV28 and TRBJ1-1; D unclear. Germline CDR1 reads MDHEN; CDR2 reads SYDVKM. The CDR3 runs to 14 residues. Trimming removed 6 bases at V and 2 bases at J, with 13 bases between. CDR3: CASSRVTSNTEAFF. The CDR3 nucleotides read TGTGCCAGCAGCCGTGTTACAAGTAACACTGAAGCTTTCTTT.

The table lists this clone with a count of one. In DNA, the CDR3 is TGTGCCAGCAGCCGGACTAGCGGTGACACCGGGGAGCTGTTTTTT. The encoded protein is CASSRTSGDTGELFF. The gene calls are TRBV7-2 and TRBJ2-2, with 10 bases lining up with TRBD2. This CDR3 region has 15 residues. V lost 5 bases, J lost 3 bases, and 3 bases stayed unmatched. CDR1 and CDR2 (germline): SGHTA, FQGNSA.

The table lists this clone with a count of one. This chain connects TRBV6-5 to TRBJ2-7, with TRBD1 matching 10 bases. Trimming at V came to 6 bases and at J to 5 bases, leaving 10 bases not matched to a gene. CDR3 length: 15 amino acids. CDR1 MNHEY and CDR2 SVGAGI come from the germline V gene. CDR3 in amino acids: CASSRPDRGLNEQYF. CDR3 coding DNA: TGTGCCAGCAGCCGCCCCGACAGGGGGCTCAACGAGCAGTACTTC.

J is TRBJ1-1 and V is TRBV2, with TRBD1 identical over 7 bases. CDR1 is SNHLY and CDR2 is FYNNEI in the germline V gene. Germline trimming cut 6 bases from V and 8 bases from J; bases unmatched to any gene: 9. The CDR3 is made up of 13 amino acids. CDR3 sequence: CASRENRGGEAFF. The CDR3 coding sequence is TGTGCCAGCAGGGAAAACAGGGGAGGAGAAGCTTTCTTT.

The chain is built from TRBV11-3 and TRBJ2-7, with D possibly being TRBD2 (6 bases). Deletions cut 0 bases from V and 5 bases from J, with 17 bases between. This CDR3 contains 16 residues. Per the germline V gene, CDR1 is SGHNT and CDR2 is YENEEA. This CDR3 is CASSLERGGVSDEQYF. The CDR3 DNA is TGTGCCAGCAGCTTAGAACGGGGCGGGGTGTCTGACGAGCAGTACTTC.

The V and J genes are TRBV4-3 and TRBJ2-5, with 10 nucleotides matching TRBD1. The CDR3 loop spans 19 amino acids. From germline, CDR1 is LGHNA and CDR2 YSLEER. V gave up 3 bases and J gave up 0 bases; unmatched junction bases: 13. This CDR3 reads CASSQTSGTGDTYQETQYF. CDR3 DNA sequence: TGCGCCAGCAGCCAGACTTCCGGGACAGGGGATACGTACCAAGAGACCCAGTACTTC.